The entry below gives a single T cell receptor (beta chain) sequence along with its context. RNA totalling roughly 0.5 to 1 ug underwent reverse transcription with random hexamers. The TCR beta CDR3 was amplified by immunoSEQ multiplex PCR across 54 Vbeta, 13 Jbeta. Each CDR3 protein gets one entry after TCRdb re-called the immunoSEQ multiplex PCR reads with MiXCR. This repertoire shows 150,000 or so distinct CDR3 sequences, around 94% found once; its top ten account for around 0.14%. CDR3 length equals 15 residues. The V and J ends lost 0 bases and 1 base respectively, with 9 bases between them. CDR1 and CDR2 from the germline V gene are KGHSH and LQKENI. In blood CD8+ and CD4+ T cells, TCR beta underwent sequencing. The controls, all healthy donors, were matched for age and sex. These data originate in a study of CD8 T cells in Susac syndrome.

The material sequenced was CD4+ T cells from PBMCs. The TCR comes from a human donor in good health. This chain connects TRBV18 to TRBJ1-1; D not resolved. The CDR3 protein is CASSPPIRRNTEAFF. CDR3 bases: TGTGCCAGCTCACCACCGATTAGGAGGAACACTGAAGCTTTCTTT.